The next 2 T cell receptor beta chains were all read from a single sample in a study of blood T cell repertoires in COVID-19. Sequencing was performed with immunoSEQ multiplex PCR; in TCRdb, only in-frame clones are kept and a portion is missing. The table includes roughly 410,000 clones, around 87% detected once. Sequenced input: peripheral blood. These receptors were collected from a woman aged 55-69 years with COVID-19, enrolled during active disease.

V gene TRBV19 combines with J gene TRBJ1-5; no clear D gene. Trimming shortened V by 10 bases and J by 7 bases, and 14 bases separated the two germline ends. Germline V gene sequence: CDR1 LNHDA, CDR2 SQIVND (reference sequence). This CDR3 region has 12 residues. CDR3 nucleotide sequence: TGTGCCAACGCCCGGCGGGAGCAGCCCCAGCATTTT. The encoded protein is CANARREQPQHF. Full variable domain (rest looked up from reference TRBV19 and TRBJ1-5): DGGITQSPKYLFRKEGQNVTLSCEQNLNHDAMYWYRQDPGQGLRLIYYSQIVNDFQKGDIAEGYSVSREKKESFPLTVTSAQKNPTAFYLCANARREQPQHFGDGTRLSIL.

CDR3 in DNA: TGTGCCAGCTCACGAGCGGGGACGTACAATGAGCAGTTCTTC. Amino acids: CASSRAGTYNEQFF. The rearrangement joins TRBV18 to TRBJ2-1; 7 bases line up with TRBD2. Germline assignment: CDR1 KGHSH and CDR2 LQKENI. CDR3 size: 14 residues. Unmatched junction bases numbered 4, after V lost 4 bases and J lost 4 bases.